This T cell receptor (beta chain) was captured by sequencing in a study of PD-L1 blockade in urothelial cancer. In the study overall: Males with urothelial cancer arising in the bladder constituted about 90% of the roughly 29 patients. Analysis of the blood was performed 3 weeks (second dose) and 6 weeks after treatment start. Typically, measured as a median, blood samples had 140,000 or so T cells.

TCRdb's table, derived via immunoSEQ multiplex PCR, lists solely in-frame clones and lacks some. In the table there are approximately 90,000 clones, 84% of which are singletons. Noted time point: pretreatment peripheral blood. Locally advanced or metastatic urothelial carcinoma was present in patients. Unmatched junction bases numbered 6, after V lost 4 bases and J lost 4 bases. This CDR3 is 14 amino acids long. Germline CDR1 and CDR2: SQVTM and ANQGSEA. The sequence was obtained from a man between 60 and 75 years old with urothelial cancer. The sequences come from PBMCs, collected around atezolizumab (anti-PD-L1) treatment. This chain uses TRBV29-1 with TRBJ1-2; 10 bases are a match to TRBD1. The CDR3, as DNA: TGCAGCGTTGGGACAGGGGGAGCTAGCTATGGCTACACCTTC. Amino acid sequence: CSVGTGGASYGYTF. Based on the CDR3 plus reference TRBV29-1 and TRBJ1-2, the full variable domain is SAVISQKPSRDICQRGTSLTIQCQVDSQVTMMFWYRQQPGQSLTLIATANQGSEATYESGFVIDKFPISRPNLTFSTLTVSNMSPEDSSIYLCSVGTGGASYGYTFGSGTRLTVV.